This T cell receptor beta chain is drawn from a study of T-cell memory formation after mild COVID-19. The study's findings and limits: Some clones that responded were present in memory (sampled pre-infection), which suggests cross-reactive memory joined. From day 15 to 85, contracting clones were balanced between CD4 and CD8, whereas later expanders leaned toward CD4+.

TCRdb re-analysed the 5' RACE reads in MiXCR, keeping a single row per CDR3 protein. Of about 360,000 distinct CDR3 sequences listed, approximately 15% are singletons. As to this clonotype: Its antigen is as yet unknown.

The CDR3 runs 12 residues. Per germline, CDR1 SQVTM and CDR2 ANQGSEA. Trimming stripped 5 bases from V and 9 bases from J, with 13 bases between. This sequence was found in a young man who had mild COVID-19 (a few samples of this study predate the infection). Cell type and time point are not known. V is TRBV29-1 and J is TRBJ2-2; possible D gene TRBD1, 5 bases. Source material: PBMCs or a T cell subset sorted from them (not recorded which). Here the CDR3 DNA reads TGCAGCGTTCAAGGGTGGGGCCGGGAGCTGTTTTTT. Protein sequence: CSVQGWGRELFF.